This T cell receptor beta chain was identified during a study of siplizumab effects on memory and regulatory T cells. Whole-study results and caveats: Alloreactive sequences that could be traced to unstimulated CD4+ memory cells showed a significant reduction under siplizumab. A minor fraction of alloreactive clones, and no more, mapped to unstimulated subsets. Naive T cells apparently outstripped memory cells in diversity and seemed major alloresponse contributors.

Note on this clone: The antigen is unknown.

Looked up from germline, CDR1 is MNHNS and CDR2 is SASEGT. The CDR3 sequence is 12 residues long. The ends were cut back, 8 bases at V and 4 bases at J, with 9 bases in the middle. Here immunoSEQ multiplex PCR was the method, and the copy in TCRdb shows in-frame clones only, minus some. The table includes approximately 100,000 clones, 85% to 95% detected once. The TCR originated in a human donor in good health. The rearrangement joins TRBV6-1 to TRBJ2-1; D not certain. The sequenced sample consisted of Tregs sorted from blood. In DNA form, the CDR3 reads TGTGCCAGCTCTCGGCTTTACAATGAGCAGTTCTTC. Protein sequence: CASSRLYNEQFF.